What follows are 22 T cell receptor beta chains derived from one specimen sequenced in a study of PD-1 blockade in classical Hodgkin lymphoma. Regarding time point: cycle 4 day 1 (C4D1), after six to seven weeks of nivolumab. Each patient experienced a relapse that followed autologous stem cell transplantation, and brentuximab vedotin exposure varied. Negative selection with magnets was how CD8+ T cells were isolated from the thawed PBMCs. The protocol was immunoSEQ multiplex PCR, while the TCRdb copy is restricted to in-frame clones and leaves out a portion. The table has 15,000 to 20,000 clones, around 89% seen once. Sequencing was performed on CD8+ T cells from blood, taken before the fourth cycle of nivolumab. All receptors derive from a human donor with classical Hodgkin lymphoma.

The chain links TRBV5-1 to TRBJ1-1; 11 positions agree with TRBD1. The CDR3 runs to 14 residues. V lost 4 bases, J lost 5 bases, and 4 bases stayed unmatched. CDR1 and CDR2 from the germline V gene are SGHRS and YFSETQ. This chain's CDR3 is CASSPGQGETEAFF. CDR3 sequence (DNA): TGCGCCAGCAGCCCGGGACAGGGGGAGACTGAAGCTTTCTTT.

The chain links TRBV5-4 to TRBJ2-6, with 7 nucleotides matching TRBD1. The length of the CDR3 is 16 residues. The V and J ends lost 2 bases and 1 base, in that order; junction bases with no gene match: 3. Germline V gene sequence: CDR1 SGHNT, CDR2 YYREEE (reference sequence). Here the CDR3 DNA reads TGTGCCAGCAGCTTAGTCAGGGGGTCTGGGGCCAACGTCCTGACTTTC. Protein product: CASSLVRGSGANVLTF. The variable domain in full, completed from reference TRBV5-4 and TRBJ2-6, reads ETGVTQSPTHLIKTRGQQVTLRCSSQSGHNTVSWYQQALGQGPQFIFQYYREEENGRGNFPPRFSGLQFPNYSSELNVNALELDDSALYLCASSLVRGSGANVLTFGAGSRLTVL.

This chain joins TRBV6-5 and TRBJ2-7; perhaps TRBD2 as D (6 bases). This CDR3 has 13 amino acids. Germline V CDR1 and CDR2: MNHEY, SVGAGI. The V and J ends lost 8 bases and 2 bases respectively, with 13 bases between them. As DNA, the CDR3 is TGTGCCAGCTTCGGGACTCCGGCCTACGAGCAGTACTTC. This codes for CASFGTPAYEQYF.

This clone was observed a few times. The chain couples TRBV28 to TRBJ2-1; no clear D. The CDR3 is 13 residues long. The germline V and J ends were trimmed by 6 bases and 7 bases, with 13 bases remaining between them. Germline V gene data show CDR1 as MDHEN and CDR2 as SYDVKM. This chain's CDR3 is CASSPSIRNEQFF. For the CDR3, the DNA is TGTGCCAGCAGCCCCAGCATTCGTAATGAGCAGTTCTTC.

The chain combines TRBV2 with TRBJ2-4, with D possibly matching TRBD2 (6 bases). V lost 11 bases and J lost 0, with 8 bases in between. This CDR3 has 12 residues. Germline assignment: CDR1 SNHLY and CDR2 FYNNEI. The CDR3 region has the DNA TGTGCCCGGGGGACAGCCAAAAACATTCAGTACTTC. Translating it yields CARGTAKNIQYF.

J is TRBJ2-1 and V is TRBV28; 8 bases fit TRBD1. CDR3 size: 18 residues. Germline values: CDR1 MDHEN, CDR2 SYDVKM. With V trimmed by 2 bases and J by 8 bases, 17 bases remained unmatched. CDR3 nucleotide sequence: TGTGCCAGCAGTTTAGAGACAGGGGTTGTGGTCGGACACGATGAGCAGTTCTTC. Translation: CASSLETGVVVGHDEQFF.

This rearrangement joins TRBV7-6 to TRBJ2-7, with no clear D. There are 13 residues in the CDR3. Looked up from germline, CDR1 is SGHVS and CDR2 is FNYEAQ. V was cut by 4 bases and J by 0 bases, with 7 bases left in between. In nucleotides, the CDR3 is TGTGCCAGCAGCTCGTATGCCTCCTACGAGCAGTACTTC. Protein sequence: CASSSYASYEQYF.

The rearrangement links TRBV27 to TRBJ1-1, with D tentatively TRBD1 (6 bases). V was cut by 2 bases and J by 4 bases, with 11 bases left in between. CDR1 and CDR2 from the germline V gene are MNHEY and SMNVEV (reference sequence). This CDR3 is 14 amino acids long. This chain's CDR3 is CASSLMLGATEAFF. In DNA, the CDR3 is TGTGCCAGCAGTTTAATGCTGGGGGCCACTGAAGCTTTCTTT.

This clone has more than one count but fewer than ten. The chain recombines TRBV30 with TRBJ1-5; D is unresolved. The CDR3 totals 12 residues. Germline V gene sequence: CDR1 GTSNPN, CDR2 SVGIG (reference sequence). V was pared by 0 bases and J by 6 bases, with 6 bases between. The CDR3 nucleotides are TGTGCCTGGAGTGTACAAGGTCAGCCCCAGCATTTT. Translated, it gives CAWSVQGQPQHF.

Here the CDR3 DNA reads TGTGCCAGCTCCCGGGCGGAGTCCGCGTATGGCTACACCTTC. Translating it yields CASSRAESAYGYTF. The chain joins TRBV5-8 to TRBJ1-2; D gene uncertain. The V gene lost 7 bases and the J gene lost 5 bases, with 18 bases spanning the gap. The length of the CDR3 is 14 residues. The germline V gene encodes CDR1 SGHTS and CDR2 YDEGEE.

This chain joins TRBV27 and TRBJ2-3; the match to TRBD2 covers 11 bases. The V gene's germline CDR1 is MNHEY and CDR2 SMNVEV (reference sequence). This CDR3 region has 16 residues. With V trimmed by 5 bases and J by 4 bases, 8 bases remained unmatched. CDR3 nucleotide sequence: TGTGCCAGCAGTGGGCTAGCGGGAGGAGGGCCAGATACGCAGTATTTT. It translates to CASSGLAGGGPDTQYF.

This clone was seen a single time. The V call is TRBV6-1, the J call TRBJ1-5; the D is unclear. The CDR3 sequence is 18 residues long. V shed 3 bases and J shed 3 bases, with 21 bases lying between them. The germline V gene encodes CDR1 MNHNS and CDR2 SASEGT. The CDR3 protein is CASSDLWSGSYTNQPQHF. The CDR3 nucleotides read TGTGCCAGCAGTGATTTGTGGAGCGGGTCTTATACCAATCAGCCCCAGCATTTT.

The chain carries TRBV29-1 and TRBJ2-3; TRBD2 aligns across 9 bases. The CDR3 runs to 16 residues. Germline V gives CDR1 SQVTM, CDR2 ANQGSEA. V lost 6 bases, J lost 4 bases, and 14 bases stayed unmatched. The CDR3 sequence is CSVWGYGGRGPDTQYF. CDR3 nucleotide sequence: TGCAGCGTATGGGGGTACGGCGGGAGGGGACCAGATACGCAGTATTTT.

J is TRBJ1-1 and V is TRBV28; a possible D gene is TRBD1 (5 bases). The length of the CDR3 is 13 residues. With 4 bases removed from V and 2 bases from J, the gap between germline ends came to 8 bases. CDR1 is MDHEN and CDR2 is SYDVKM in the germline V gene. CDR3 sequence (DNA): TGTGCCAGCAGTTACGGGGGTAACACTGAAGCTTTCTTT. This sequence encodes CASSYGGNTEAFF. The full variable domain, its missing parts supplied by reference TRBV28 and TRBJ1-1, is DVKVTQSSRYLVKRTGEKVFLECVQDMDHENMFWYRQDPGLGLRLIYFSYDVKMKEKGDIPEGYSVSREKKERFSLILESASTNQTSMYLCASSYGGNTEAFFGQGTRLTVV.

The genes are TRBV9 and TRBJ2-3; 10 bases are shared with TRBD2. The germline V gene has CDR1 SGDLS and CDR2 YYNGEE. The junction had 8 bases not matched to a gene; V was cut back by 3 bases and J by 4 bases. This CDR3 has 16 amino acids. In DNA, the CDR3 is TGTGCCAGCAGCGAAAGAGCGGGAGGGCCATCAGATACGCAGTATTTT. It yields the protein CASSERAGGPSDTQYF.

The gene calls are TRBV7-9 and TRBJ2-1; the match to TRBD2 covers 11 bases. Germline V gene lookup returns CDR1 SEHNR and CDR2 FQNEAQ (reference sequence). The CDR3 sequence is 19 residues long. V lost 5 bases to trimming and J lost 5 bases; unmatched junction nucleotides: 17. CDR3 DNA: TGTGCCAGCAGCACTGTAGCGGGAGGGACGGCATGGGGAGACAATGAGCAGTTCTTC. It specifies CASSTVAGGTAWGDNEQFF.

V gene TRBV4-1 combines with J gene TRBJ1-5; D gene unclear. Germline assignment: CDR1 MGHRA and CDR2 YSYEKL. The CDR3 is 15 amino acids. The V and J ends lost 9 bases and 4 bases respectively, with 19 bases between them. Here the CDR3 reads CASAPRYLTNQPQHF. The CDR3 coding sequence is TGCGCCAGTGCCCCGAGGTACCTAACTAATCAGCCCCAGCATTTT.

V is TRBV19 and J is TRBJ2-7; the match to TRBD1 covers 9 bases. The V and J ends lost 7 bases and 2 bases, in that order; junction bases with no gene match: 6. The CDR3 has 14 amino acids. The V gene's germline CDR1 is LNHDA and CDR2 SQIVND (reference sequence). The CDR3 here is CASTPGQGAYEQYF. CDR3 sequence (DNA): TGTGCCAGTACTCCGGGACAGGGAGCCTACGAGCAGTACTTC.

The chain uses TRBV15 and TRBJ1-4, with TRBD1 identical over 7 bases. Germline V gives CDR1 LNHNV, CDR2 YYDKDF (reference sequence). The CDR3 covers 15 residues. The ends lost 0 bases at V and 3 bases at J; junction bases unmatched: 1. The CDR3 here is CATSRETGSNEKLFF. The CDR3 DNA reads as TGTGCCACCAGCAGAGAGACAGGGTCTAATGAAAAACTGTTTTTT.

V is TRBV29-1 and J is TRBJ2-3; D not resolved. The V gene's germline CDR1 is SQVTM and CDR2 ANQGSEA. CDR3 length: 15 amino acids. The V end lost 4 bases, the J end lost 0 bases, and 14 bases lay between the germline ends. The CDR3 coding sequence is TGCAGCGTTGCCCGTGGGGAATTTAGCACAGATACGCAGTATTTT. Translated, it gives CSVARGEFSTDTQYF.

The chain couples TRBV5-4 to TRBJ1-2; D remains ambiguous. There are 11 residues in the CDR3. Germline values: CDR1 SGHNT, CDR2 YYREEE (reference sequence). V dropped 4 bases and J dropped 8 bases, with 9 bases sitting between them. Written as DNA, the CDR3 is TGTGCCAGCAGCACTAGAGAGGGCTACACCTTC. Translating it yields CASSTREGYTF.

CDR3 sequence (DNA): TGTGCCAGCAGCTTCCCCCGACAGGGTTCATCGCATGAGCAGTTCTTC. Encoded protein: CASSFPRQGSSHEQFF. The V gene is TRBV7-2, the J gene TRBJ2-1, with 7 bases identical to TRBD1. CDR3 length equals 16 residues. Per the germline V gene, CDR1 is SGHTA and CDR2 is FQGNSA. After removal of 3 bases from V and 8 bases from J, the junction contained 13 bases not matched to a gene.